The 28 T cell receptor beta chains below all came from one sample that was sequenced in a study of cytomegalovirus exposure and HLA in healthy donors. Amplification used 60 Vbeta primers and 13 Jbeta primers. The repertoire was sequenced with immunoSEQ multiplex PCR; TCRdb's copy has only in-frame clones and lacks some. Of about 96,000 clones in the sample, about three quarters are singletons; the top ten hold about 7%. Sequencing was done on a sample of PBMCs. The receptors shown here come from a man in his fifties in good health and CMV-seropositive.

Of note for this clone: Other DNA sequences in the sample encode the same CDR3. This sequence joins TRBV30 and TRBJ1-2; TRBD1 matches at 7 bases. V trimming: 5 bases; J trimming: 4 bases; junction bases outside the gene matches: 7. The CDR3 loop spans 13 amino acids. The germline CDR1 and CDR2 sequences are GTSNPN and SVGIG (reference sequence). CDR3 sequence: CAWARDRPYGYTF. The DNA of the CDR3 is TGTGCCTGGGCTCGGGACAGACCCTATGGCTACACCTTC.

This clone has more than one count but fewer than ten. The chain couples TRBV2 to TRBJ1-1; D is unclear. Germline CDR1 reads SNHLY; CDR2 reads FYNNEI. The V end was cut by 6 bases, the J end by 1 base, with 9 bases between. The CDR3 runs 13 residues. This CDR3 reads CASSNLENTEAFF. Written as DNA, the CDR3 is TGTGCCAGCAGCAATCTAGAGAACACTGAAGCTTTCTTT.

The table lists this clone with a few counts. V usage is TRBV5-8 and J usage is TRBJ1-1, with TRBD1 matching over 7 bases. J was trimmed by 5 bases and V by 3 bases; bases with no gene match: 10. Germline CDR1 reads SGHTS; CDR2 reads YDEGEE. The CDR3 loop spans 15 amino acids. The DNA of the CDR3 is TGTGCCAGCAGCTCTTACCCTAGGGGGCGGACTGAAGCTTTCTTT. It yields the protein CASSSYPRGRTEAFF.

The rearrangement uses TRBV6-1 and TRBJ1-6; TRBD1 aligns across 9 bases. The germline V gene has CDR1 MNHNS and CDR2 SASEGT. The CDR3 has 15 amino acids. Trimming took 7 bases from V and 9 from J; bases not matched to a gene: 10. The CDR3 is CASITRDRDSSPLHF. The CDR3 region has the DNA TGTGCCAGCATCACCCGGGACAGGGACAGTTCACCCCTCCACTTT.

The V and J genes are TRBV19 and TRBJ1-6; the D gene is possibly TRBD1 (6 bases). The V end lost 1 base, the J end lost 7 bases, and 8 bases lay between the germline ends. Germline V lookup: CDR1 LNHDA, CDR2 SQIVND (reference sequence). CDR3 length: 14 residues. The CDR3 coding sequence is TGTGCCAGTAGTATAGTGGGACAAAATTCACCCCTCCACTTT. It is translated as CASSIVGQNSPLHF.

The rearrangement links TRBV6-5 to TRBJ1-1; tentative D call: TRBD1 (6 bases). V was trimmed by 2 bases and J by 0 bases, leaving 10 bases between them. Per germline, CDR1 MNHEY and CDR2 SVGAGI. The CDR3 totals 15 residues. The CDR3 bases are TGTGCCAGCAGTTACCAACAGGGCATGAACACTGAAGCTTTCTTT. As protein: CASSYQQGMNTEAFF.

V is TRBV7-9 and J is TRBJ1-6; 8 bases are a match to TRBD1. Losses at the gene ends were 3 bases for V and 6 bases for J; bases not matched to a gene: 4. The germline CDR1 and CDR2 sequences are SEHNR and FQNEAQ (reference sequence). This CDR3 has 15 residues. CDR3 in amino acids: CASSLPGGINSPLHF. The CDR3, as DNA: TGTGCCAGCAGCTTGCCAGGGGGCATTAATTCACCCCTCCACTTT.

The rearrangement uses TRBV10-3 and TRBJ1-2; 11 positions match TRBD1. Germline values: CDR1 ENHRY, CDR2 SYGVKD. The CDR3 is 14 amino acids. V gave up 4 bases and J gave up 7 bases; unmatched junction bases: 5. The CDR3 DNA reads as TGTGCCATCAGTGCAGGACAGGGGGCCTCTGGCTACACCTTC. Translating it yields CAISAGQGASGYTF.

This chain joins TRBV7-9 and TRBJ2-1; TRBD1 is a possible D gene (6 bases). Germline V gene data show CDR1 as SEHNR and CDR2 as FQNEAQ (reference sequence). V dropped 1 base and J dropped 2 bases, with 15 bases sitting between them. The CDR3 has 17 residues. The CDR3 protein is CASSLGTPGHPYNEQFF. In DNA form, the CDR3 reads TGTGCCAGCAGCTTAGGGACCCCGGGACATCCCTACAATGAGCAGTTCTTC.

V gene TRBV2 combines with J gene TRBJ2-1; TRBD1 matches at 9 bases. CDR1 is SNHLY and CDR2 is FYNNEI in the germline V gene. The CDR3 has 14 residues. V lost 6 bases, J lost 8 bases, and 8 bases stayed unmatched. The CDR3 bases are TGTGCCAGCAGCTCGACAGGGGGTTTATATGAGCAGTTCTTC. It translates to CASSSTGGLYEQFF.

The chain's CDR3 is CASSLATGGWETQYF. The DNA for the CDR3 is TGTGCCAGCAGCTTGGCGACAGGGGGTTGGGAGACCCAGTACTTC. The rearrangement links TRBV7-2 to TRBJ2-5; 9 nucleotides agree with TRBD1. This CDR3 contains 15 residues. V shed 3 bases and J 5 bases; nucleotides not matched to a gene: 7. The germline V gene encodes CDR1 SGHTA and CDR2 FQGNSA.

The V gene is TRBV5-6, the J gene TRBJ2-5; TRBD1 might be the D (6 bases). Germline assignment: CDR1 SGHDT and CDR2 YYEEEE. CDR3 length: 13 residues. V was pared by 3 bases and J by 5 bases, with 11 bases between. The CDR3 here is CASSWGRAETQYF. CDR3 nucleotide sequence: TGTGCCAGCAGCTGGGGGCGGGCGGAGACCCAGTACTTC.

V gene TRBV19 combines with J gene TRBJ1-2; 9 positions match TRBD1. The CDR3 has 19 amino acids. Trimming at V came to 6 bases and at J to 2 bases, leaving 19 bases not matched to a gene. Germline V gene data show CDR1 as LNHDA and CDR2 as SQIVND (reference sequence). For the CDR3, the DNA is TGTGCCAGTAGGGATATAAGGGGACAGGGCATTCGACCCAACTATGGCTACACCTTC. Encoded protein: CASRDIRGQGIRPNYGYTF.

V is TRBV19 and J is TRBJ2-7, with TRBD2 as a possible D gene (5 bases). CDR1 and CDR2 (germline): LNHDA, SQIVND (reference sequence). CDR3 size: 13 residues. V was pared by 5 bases and J by 6 bases, with 14 bases between. CDR3 sequence reads: CASSETLGGEQYF. CDR3 in DNA: TGTGCCAGTAGTGAAACCTTAGGAGGCGAGCAGTACTTC.

This chain uses TRBV7-3 with TRBJ2-5; 7 nucleotides match TRBD2. V lost 2 bases to trimming and J lost 3 bases; unmatched junction nucleotides: 3. CDR1 and CDR2 from the germline V gene are SGHTA and FQGTGA. The CDR3 consists of 14 residues. CDR3 DNA: TGTGCCAGCAGCTTAGGCGGGGGTAAAGAGACCCAGTACTTC. It yields the protein CASSLGGGKETQYF.

V usage is TRBV30 and J usage is TRBJ1-5; D is uncertain. Trimming stripped 5 bases from V and 3 bases from J, with 17 bases between. CDR1 is GTSNPN and CDR2 is SVGIG in the germline V gene (reference sequence). The CDR3 is 15 residues long. The chain's CDR3 is CAWDESIGVNQPQHF. DNA for the CDR3: TGTGCCTGGGACGAATCAATTGGAGTCAATCAGCCCCAGCATTTT.

Concerning this clone itself: The germline gene is not matched at one end of the junction; a read error may be the cause. The sample has other DNA sequences that encode this CDR3 too. The chain uses TRBV4-3 and TRBJ1-2, with a possible D match to TRBD1 (5 bases). Germline V gene sequence: CDR1 LGHNA, CDR2 YSLEER. The CDR3 contains 16 residues. CDR3 bases: TGCGCCAGTAGCCAAGATCCTGGGACTGTAAACTATGGCTACACCTTC. This codes for CASSQDPGTVNYGYTF.

This sequence joins TRBV14 and TRBJ2-1; TRBD1 is a possible D gene (6 bases). The germline gives CDR1 SGHDN, CDR2 FVKESK. With 0 bases removed from V and 2 bases from J, the gap between germline ends came to 11 bases. The CDR3 has 16 residues. CDR3 amino acids: CASSQELGDTYNEQFF. DNA of the CDR3: TGTGCCAGCAGCCAAGAATTAGGGGACACCTACAATGAGCAGTTCTTC.

The rearrangement joins TRBV29-1 to TRBJ2-3; 7 bases fit TRBD2. This CDR3 region has 14 residues. Trimming cost V 7 bases and J 0 bases; bases outside gene matches: 7. The V gene's germline CDR1 is SQVTM and CDR2 ANQGSEA. Written as DNA, the CDR3 is TGCAGCGGAAAGGGACTATTGAGCACAGATACGCAGTATTTT. Translation gives CSGKGLLSTDTQYF.

This clone was seen once. This rearrangement joins TRBV6-1 to TRBJ2-1, with D perhaps matching TRBD2 (6 bases). V lost 0 bases, J lost 5 bases, and 11 bases lay in between. The germline CDR1 and CDR2 sequences are MNHNS and SASEGT. The CDR3 totals 15 residues. CDR3 region: CASSEAASVNNEQFF. In DNA form, the CDR3 reads TGTGCCAGCAGTGAAGCAGCTAGCGTAAACAATGAGCAGTTCTTC.

This clone appeared once. The V and J genes are TRBV19 and TRBJ1-5, with D unresolved. Germline CDR1 and CDR2: LNHDA and SQIVND (reference sequence). The V end was cut by 0 bases, the J end by 2 bases, with 5 bases between. The CDR3 is 14 amino acids. The CDR3: CASSIDLGNQPQHF. CDR3 in DNA: TGTGCCAGTAGTATAGATCTCGGCAATCAGCCCCAGCATTTT.

The chain combines TRBV27 with TRBJ1-3; unclear D gene. The CDR3 runs 16 residues. Per the germline V gene, CDR1 is MNHEY and CDR2 is SMNVEV (reference sequence). V was pared by 6 bases and J by 4 bases, with 19 bases between. CDR3 amino acids: CASSSLSSARGNTIYF. For the CDR3, the DNA is TGTGCCAGCAGCTCCTTGAGTAGTGCTCGGGGAAACACCATATATTTT.

The rearrangement uses TRBV7-2 and TRBJ2-3; 8 positions match TRBD2. CDR3 length: 15 amino acids. V was clipped by 5 bases and J by 2 bases; unmatched bases: 6. Germline CDR1 reads SGHTA; CDR2 reads FQGNSA. The CDR3 reads CASSLRGGATDTQYF. The CDR3 nucleotides are TGTGCCAGCAGCCTACGGGGGGGGGCCACAGATACGCAGTATTTT.

The chain is built from TRBV29-1 and TRBJ2-7; 8 bases line up with TRBD1. CDR1 and CDR2 (germline): SQVTM, ANQGSEA. This CDR3 is built from 13 residues. V shed 3 bases, J shed 3 bases, and the junction held 4 bases outside the gene matches. The CDR3 DNA reads as TGCAGCGTTGATAAGGGGACAGGCTACGAGCAGTACTTC. Protein product: CSVDKGTGYEQYF.

The rearrangement uses TRBV5-4 and TRBJ1-6, with a possible D match to TRBD1 (5 bases). This CDR3 has 15 residues. V was shortened by 4 bases and J by 7 bases, with 15 bases between the two germline ends. CDR1 and CDR2 from the germline V gene are SGHNT and YYREEE (reference sequence). The CDR3 sequence is CASSNGGDGNSPLHF. The CDR3 region has the DNA TGTGCCAGCAGCAATGGAGGGGACGGAAATTCACCCCTCCACTTT.

The genes are TRBV4-3 and TRBJ2-6; tentative D call: TRBD1 (5 bases). Between the trimmed V and J ends, which lost 0 bases and 0 bases, there was a span of 6 bases. Per germline, CDR1 LGHNA and CDR2 YSLEER. This CDR3 comprises 16 residues. CDR3 DNA: TGCGCCAGCAGCCAAGAGGGGCCCTCTGGGGCCAACGTCCTGACTTTC. This gives the protein CASSQEGPSGANVLTF.

The chain links TRBV7-9 to TRBJ1-1; TRBD1 matches 8 bases. The germline gives CDR1 SEHNR, CDR2 FQNEAQ (reference sequence). The J segment lost 1 base and the V segment lost 1 base, leaving 5 bases of the junction unmatched. There are 16 residues in the CDR3. The CDR3 spells CASSLGQGISNTEAFF. In DNA, the CDR3 is TGTGCCAGCAGCTTAGGACAGGGGATTTCGAACACTGAAGCTTTCTTT. Full variable domain (rest looked up from reference TRBV7-9 and TRBJ1-1): DTGVSQNPRHKITKRGQNVTFRCDPISEHNRLYWYRQTLGQGPEFLTYFQNEAQLEKSRLLSDRFSAERPKGSFSTLEIQRTEQGDSAMYLCASSLGQGISNTEAFFGQGTRLTVV.

The J gene is TRBJ1-5, the V gene TRBV18; tentatively, D is TRBD1 (5 bases). Germline CDR1 KGHSH, CDR2 LQKENI. Trimming removed 4 bases at V and 8 bases at J, with 9 bases between. CDR3 length: 12 amino acids. The CDR3 sequence is CASSQGVEPQHF. In DNA form, the CDR3 reads TGTGCCAGCTCACAAGGGGTTGAGCCCCAGCATTTT.